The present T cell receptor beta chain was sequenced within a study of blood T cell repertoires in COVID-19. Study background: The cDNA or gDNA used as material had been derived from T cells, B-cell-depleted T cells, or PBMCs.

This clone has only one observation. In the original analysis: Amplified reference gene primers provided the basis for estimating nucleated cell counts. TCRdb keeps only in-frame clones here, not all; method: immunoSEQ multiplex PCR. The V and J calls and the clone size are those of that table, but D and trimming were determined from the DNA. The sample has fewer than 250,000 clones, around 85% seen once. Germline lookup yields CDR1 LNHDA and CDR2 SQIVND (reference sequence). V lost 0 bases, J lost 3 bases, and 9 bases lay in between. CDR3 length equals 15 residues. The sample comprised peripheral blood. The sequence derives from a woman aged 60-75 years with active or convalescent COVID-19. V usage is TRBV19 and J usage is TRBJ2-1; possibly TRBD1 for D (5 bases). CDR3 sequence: CASSIDTGHYNEQFF. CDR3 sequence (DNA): TGTGCCAGTAGTATAGATACAGGACACTACAATGAGCAGTTCTTC.